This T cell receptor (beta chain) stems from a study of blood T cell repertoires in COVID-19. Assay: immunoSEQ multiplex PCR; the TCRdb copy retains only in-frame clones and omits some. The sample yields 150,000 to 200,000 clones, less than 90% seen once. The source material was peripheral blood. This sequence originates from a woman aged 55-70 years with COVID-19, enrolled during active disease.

This chain's CDR3 is CASPAFGQGENTEAFF. The CDR3 nucleotides read TGTGCCAGCCCCGCGTTCGGCCAGGGGGAGAACACTGAAGCTTTCTTT. J is TRBJ1-1 and V is TRBV7-2; TRBD1 aligns across 7 bases. The CDR3 loop spans 16 amino acids. Germline loops: CDR1 SGHTA, CDR2 FQGNSA. J lost 1 base, V lost 8 bases, and 13 bases had no gene match.